The clone carrying this T cell receptor beta chain was observed a few times. Antigen unknown. V shed 4 bases, J shed 3 bases, and the junction held 7 bases outside the gene matches. CDR3 length equals 15 residues. Germline V CDR1 and CDR2: LGHNA, YSLEER. This record belongs to a study of T-cell reconstitution after alpha-beta-depleted transplantation in children. Overall study findings and caveats: Surviving thymic progenitors and recipient T cells were the source of high TCRbeta diversity at day 60 in some patients. Reports say that about two months after transplant, the alpha-beta T cells came out of several hundred graft clones that had expanded. A year had passed since transplant, and T-cell counts and diversity by then came mostly from newly produced T cells.

Using unique molecular identifiers, the investigators prepared the TCRbeta library. In TCRdb, the PCR reads were re-called with MiXCR into one record per CDR3 protein. The table has approximately 980,000 distinct CDR3 sequences, about 29% seen once; the top ten hold over 25%. This TCR derives from a boy under two years old who had a stem cell transplant for SCID, so the T cells may come from the graft donor. The sequencing here drew on PBMCs, mostly from graft donor cells, taken 360 days after TCRalphabeta/CD19-depleted stem cell transplant. The V and J genes are TRBV4-3 and TRBJ2-5; 8 bases fit TRBD2. The CDR3 sequence is CASSLNLGLEETQYF. CDR3 nucleotides: TGCGCCAGCAGCCTCAACCTGGGACTAGAAGAGACCCAGTACTTC.